This note documents a single TCR beta chain sequence. The sample is drawn from a study of blood T cell repertoires in COVID-19. Turning to the study itself: The United States, Italy and Spain were the sources of the acute and convalescent COVID-19 samples. Nucleic acid was either cDNA or gDNA, and it came from T cells, B-cell-depleted T cells, or PBMCs.

The CDR3 covers 13 residues. V lost 0 bases and J lost 5, with 6 bases in between. The germline gives CDR1 SGHKS, CDR2 YYEKEE (reference sequence). Source study methods: Estimated nucleated cell counts came from reference gene primer amplification. The data were produced by immunoSEQ multiplex PCR, yet TCRdb's version contains in-frame clones alone and is incomplete. The V and J calls and clone size are taken from that table; D and trimming were inferred from the DNA. The sample has 150,000 or so clones; more than 80% are singletons. The rearrangement uses TRBV5-5 and TRBJ1-5, with no clear D. The sequencing input was peripheral blood. The source is a man aged 50-59 years with acute or convalescent COVID-19. The CDR3 DNA reads as TGTGCCAGCAGCTTGGCCGTTTATCAGCCCCAGCATTTT. Its protein product is CASSLAVYQPQHF.